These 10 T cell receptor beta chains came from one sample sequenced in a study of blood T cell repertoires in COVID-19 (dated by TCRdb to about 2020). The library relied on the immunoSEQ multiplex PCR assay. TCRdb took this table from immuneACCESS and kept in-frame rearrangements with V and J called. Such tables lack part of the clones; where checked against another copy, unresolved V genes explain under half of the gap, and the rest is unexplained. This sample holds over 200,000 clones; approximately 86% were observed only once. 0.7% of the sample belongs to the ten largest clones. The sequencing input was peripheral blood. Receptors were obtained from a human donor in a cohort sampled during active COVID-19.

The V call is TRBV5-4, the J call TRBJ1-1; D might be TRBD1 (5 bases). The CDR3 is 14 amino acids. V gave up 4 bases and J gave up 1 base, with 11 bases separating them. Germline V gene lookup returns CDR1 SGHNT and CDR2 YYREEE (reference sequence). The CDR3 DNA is TGTGCCAGCAGCCGGGAGGGACGGAACACTGAAGCTTTCTTT. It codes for CASSREGRNTEAFF.

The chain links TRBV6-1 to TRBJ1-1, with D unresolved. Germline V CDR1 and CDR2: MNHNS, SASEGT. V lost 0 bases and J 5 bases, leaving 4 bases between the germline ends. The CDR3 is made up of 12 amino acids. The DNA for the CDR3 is TGTGCCAGCAGTGAAGCCATGACTGAAGCTTTCTTT. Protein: CASSEAMTEAFF.

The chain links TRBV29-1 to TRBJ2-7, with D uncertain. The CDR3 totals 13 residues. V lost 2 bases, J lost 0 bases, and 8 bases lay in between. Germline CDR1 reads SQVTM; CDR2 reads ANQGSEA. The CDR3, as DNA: TGCAGCGTTGAAAGCCCGAGCTCCTACGAGCAGTACTTC. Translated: CSVESPSSYEQYF.

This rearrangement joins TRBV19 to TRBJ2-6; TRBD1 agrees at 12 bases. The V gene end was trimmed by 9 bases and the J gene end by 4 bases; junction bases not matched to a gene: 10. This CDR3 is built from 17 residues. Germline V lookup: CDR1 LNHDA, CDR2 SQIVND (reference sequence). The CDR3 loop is CASVWGQGAAGANVLTF. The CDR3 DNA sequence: TGTGCCAGCGTCTGGGGACAGGGGGCCGCAGGGGCCAACGTCCTGACTTTC.

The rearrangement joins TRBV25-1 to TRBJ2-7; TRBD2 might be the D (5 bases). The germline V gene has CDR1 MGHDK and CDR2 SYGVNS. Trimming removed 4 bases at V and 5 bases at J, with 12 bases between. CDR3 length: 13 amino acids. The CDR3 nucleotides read TGTGCCAGCAGTGCCCTTCGAGGGAACGAGCAGTACTTC. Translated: CASSALRGNEQYF.

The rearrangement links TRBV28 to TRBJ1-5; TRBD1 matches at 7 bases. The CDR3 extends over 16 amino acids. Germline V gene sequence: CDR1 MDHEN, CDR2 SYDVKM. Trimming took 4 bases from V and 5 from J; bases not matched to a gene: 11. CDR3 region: CASSYKTGYKDQPQHF. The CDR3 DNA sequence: TGTGCCAGCAGTTACAAGACAGGGTATAAGGATCAGCCCCAGCATTTT.

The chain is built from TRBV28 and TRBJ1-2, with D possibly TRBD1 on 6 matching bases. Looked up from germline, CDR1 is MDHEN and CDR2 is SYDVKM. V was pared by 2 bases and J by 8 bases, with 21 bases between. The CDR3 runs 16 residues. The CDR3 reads CASSLRGQWVGKGYTF. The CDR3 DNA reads TGTGCCAGCAGTTTAAGGGGACAATGGGTGGGGAAAGGCTACACCTTC.

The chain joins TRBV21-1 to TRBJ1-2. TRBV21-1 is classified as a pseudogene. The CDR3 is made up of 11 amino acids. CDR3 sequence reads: CASSNNHGYTF. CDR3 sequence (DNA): TGTGCCAGCAGCAATAATCATGGCTACACCTTC.

The CDR3: CASSLESGMNTEAFF. In DNA form, the CDR3 reads TGTGCCAGCAGCTTGGAGTCAGGGATGAACACTGAAGCTTTCTTT. The chain is built from TRBV5-4 and TRBJ1-1; possibly TRBD1 for D (5 bases). The germline V gene has CDR1 SGHNT and CDR2 YYREEE (reference sequence). Trimming pared 0 bases from V and 0 bases from J, leaving 9 bases between. The CDR3 runs to 15 residues.

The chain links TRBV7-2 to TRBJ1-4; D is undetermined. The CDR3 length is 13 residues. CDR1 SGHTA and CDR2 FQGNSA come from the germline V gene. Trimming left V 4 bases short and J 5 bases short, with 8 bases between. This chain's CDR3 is CASSWAQNEKLFF. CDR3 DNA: TGTGCCAGCAGCTGGGCCCAGAATGAAAAACTGTTTTTT.